This entry describes one T cell receptor (beta chain). Its antigen is not identified. These data originate in a study of cytomegalovirus exposure and HLA in healthy donors. Study-wide results and caveats: In a later analysis, TCR beta V- and J-gene trimming was associated with a missense DCLRE1C variant. In a later analysis, donors in an Asian-associated ancestry cluster reportedly had fewer N-insertions in productive TCRs than the cohort mean.

60 Vbeta and 13 Jbeta primers were used in PCR. The data were produced by immunoSEQ multiplex PCR, yet TCRdb's version contains in-frame clones alone and is incomplete. The sample gives some 150,000 clones, roughly 73% of which show up once; 2.5% to 4% is in the top ten. V dropped 0 bases and J dropped 6; count of bases not matched to a gene: 3. CDR3 size: 13 residues. CDR1 is SGHDT, CDR2 YYEEEE, per germline. The genes are TRBV5-6 and TRBJ2-7; 7 positions agree with TRBD1. The material sequenced was PBMCs. The clonotype comes from a man aged 35-49 years in good health and CMV-seronegative. CDR3 sequence (DNA): TGTGCCAGCAGCTTGGGACAGGGTCGCGAGCAGTACTTC. Translation gives CASSLGQGREQYF.